Each of the 19 T cell receptor beta chains below was sequenced from the same sample in a study of CD8+ T cells in alopecia areata. Specified treatment: oral pan-JAK inhibitor, 5-10 mg twice daily. Extracted from the samples, RNA was reverse transcribed into cDNA to serve as the sequencing template. Libraries were prepared by immunoSEQ multiplex PCR; TCRdb keeps only in-frame clonotypes and omits some of them. The profile covers 200,000 to 250,000 clones, with 64% appearing a single time and roughly 4.2% taken by the ten largest. This specimen consisted of CD4+ T cells sorted from blood, obtained at week 4, from a patient treated with tofacitinib. The receptors originated from a human donor with alopecia areata.

The chain links TRBV5-1 to TRBJ2-7; the D is unclear. CDR1 and CDR2 (germline): SGHRS, YFSETQ. CDR3 length: 13 residues. V shed 2 bases and J shed 2 bases, with 8 bases lying between them. CDR3 coding DNA: TGCGCCAGCAGCTTCAACGGTCCCTACGAGCAGTACTTC. Protein: CASSFNGPYEQYF.

The chain joins TRBV2 to TRBJ2-7; 12 bases are a match to TRBD2. CDR1 SNHLY and CDR2 FYNNEI come from the germline V gene. The CDR3 runs to 15 residues. The trim removed 5 bases at V and 7 bases at J, leaving 9 bases unmatched. The CDR3: CASSLGLAGTPEQYF. In DNA form, the CDR3 reads TGTGCCAGCAGTCTGGGACTAGCGGGCACCCCGGAGCAGTACTTC.

V and J are TRBV29-1 and TRBJ2-7; weak D call: TRBD2 (5 bases). Germline CDR1 reads SQVTM; CDR2 reads ANQGSEA. CDR3 length: 12 residues. V was cut by 7 bases and J by 6 bases, with 16 bases left in between. CDR3 amino acids: CSAEGARSEQYF. Here the CDR3 DNA reads TGCAGCGCTGAGGGAGCTCGAAGCGAGCAGTACTTC.

The chain links TRBV7-2 to TRBJ1-5, with D uncertain. Germline V gene lookup returns CDR1 SGHTA and CDR2 FQGNSA. This CDR3 contains 15 residues. Trimming cost V 1 base and J 3 bases, with 10 bases left between them. The CDR3 reads CASSLVGSNNQPQHF. CDR3 sequence (DNA): TGTGCCAGCAGCTTAGTGGGCAGTAACAATCAGCCCCAGCATTTT.

The chain combines TRBV7-2 with TRBJ1-5; D call uncertain. CDR1 SGHTA and CDR2 FQGNSA come from the germline V gene. The length of the CDR3 is 15 residues. The germline V and J ends were trimmed by 0 bases and 7 bases, with 13 bases remaining between them. The CDR3 coding sequence is TGTGCCAGCAGCTTAGCCTACAGCTCTTACCAGCCCCAGCATTTT. The encoded protein is CASSLAYSSYQPQHF.

This chain connects TRBV15 to TRBJ1-5; 7 bases fit TRBD1. The V gene end was trimmed by 0 bases and the J gene end by 2 bases; junction bases not matched to a gene: 7. CDR3 length: 17 residues. Germline V CDR1 and CDR2: LNHNV, YYDKDF (reference sequence). CDR3 sequence: CATSRDTGAGGNQPQHF. The CDR3 DNA follows: TGTGCCACCAGCAGAGATACAGGGGCGGGAGGCAATCAGCCCCAGCATTTT.

The chain employs TRBV19 and TRBJ2-7, with TRBD1 identical over 9 bases. With 3 bases clipped from V and 7 bases from J, the junction kept 10 bases outside the gene matches. The CDR3 has 15 amino acids. In germline, CDR1 is LNHDA, CDR2 SQIVND (reference sequence). The CDR3 nucleotides read TGTGCCAGTAGTATTCCGGGACAGGGAACGGGGGAGCAGTACTTC. It codes for CASSIPGQGTGEQYF.

The chain combines TRBV29-1 with TRBJ1-1, with no clear D. V lost 3 bases and J lost 1, with 6 bases in between. The CDR3 length is 12 residues. From germline, CDR1 is SQVTM and CDR2 ANQGSEA. Written as DNA, the CDR3 is TGCAGCGTTGACCTGGCGAACACTGAAGCTTTCTTT. Its protein is CSVDLANTEAFF.

The chain uses TRBV30 and TRBJ2-5; D remains ambiguous. V was shortened by 1 base and J by 1 base, with 7 bases between the two germline ends. Germline assignment: CDR1 GTSNPN and CDR2 SVGIG (reference sequence). CDR3 size: 13 residues. In DNA, the CDR3 is TGTGCCTGGAGTGGTATCTCCCAAGAGACCCAGTACTTC. Protein: CAWSGISQETQYF.

V is TRBV11-2 and J is TRBJ2-3; D is unclear. The CDR3 is made up of 14 amino acids. CDR1 and CDR2 (germline): SGHAT, FQNNGV. V was pared by 1 base and J by 4 bases, with 9 bases between. In DNA form, the CDR3 reads TGTGCCAGCAGCTTAGTGGGGTTCGCAGATACGCAGTATTTT. Its translation is CASSLVGFADTQYF.

V is TRBV7-2 and J is TRBJ2-7, with 7 positions matching TRBD2. V gave up 4 bases and J gave up 4 bases; unmatched junction bases: 7. The CDR3 covers 14 residues. Germline V gene lookup returns CDR1 SGHTA and CDR2 FQGNSA. CDR3 DNA: TGTGCCAGCAGCTGGGGGGGAAAACCTTACGAGCAGTACTTC. Its protein is CASSWGGKPYEQYF.

V gene TRBV4-3 combines with J gene TRBJ2-1, with D maybe TRBD1 (5 bases). Germline V CDR1 and CDR2: LGHNA, YSLEER. CDR3 length: 14 amino acids. The V end lost 5 bases, the J end lost 9 bases, and 17 bases lay between the germline ends. CDR3 sequence: CASSSQGRESEQFF. Written as DNA, the CDR3 is TGCGCCAGCAGCTCCCAAGGCAGGGAAAGTGAGCAGTTCTTC.

The chain links TRBV7-2 to TRBJ1-5; no firm D call. V lost 2 bases to trimming and J lost 0 bases, with 2 bases between them. Germline V lookup: CDR1 SGHTA, CDR2 FQGNSA. The CDR3 spans 13 residues. The CDR3 reads CASSLTSNQPQHF. DNA for the CDR3: TGTGCCAGCAGCTTAACTAGCAATCAGCCCCAGCATTTT.

This clone was found once. The genes are TRBV29-1 and TRBJ1-4, with 9 bases matching TRBD1. The germline gives CDR1 SQVTM, CDR2 ANQGSEA. The CDR3 contains 14 residues. The trim removed 8 bases at V and 6 bases at J, leaving 10 bases unmatched. CDR3 sequence reads: CSLKERTGDEKLFF. The CDR3 DNA reads TGCAGCCTCAAAGAAAGGACAGGGGATGAAAAACTGTTTTTT.

The CDR3 here is CSVARGASSYNEQFF. The CDR3 DNA sequence: TGCAGCGTCGCGCGAGGGGCGAGCTCCTACAATGAGCAGTTCTTC. The rearrangement joins TRBV29-1 to TRBJ2-1, with D perhaps TRBD1 or TRBD2 (5 bases each). CDR3 length: 15 residues. V dropped 6 bases and J dropped 0 bases, with 15 bases sitting between them. CDR1 and CDR2 (germline): SQVTM, ANQGSEA.

Regarding this clone: Sequence at one end of the junction differs from germline and may be a read error. J is TRBJ1-5 and V is TRBV23-1, with a tentative D call TRBD1 (5 bases). TRBV23-1 is annotated as an ORF whose role is uncertain. This CDR3 has 15 residues. The CDR3 nucleotides are TGCGCCAGCAGTCAATCGTTCCAGGGCAAACAGCCCCAGCATTTT. Its translation: CASSQSFQGKQPQHF.

The chain carries TRBV6-5 and TRBJ1-6; 7 bases agree with TRBD1. The CDR3 runs to 13 residues. Germline CDR1 is MNHEY and CDR2 is SVGAGI. With V trimmed by 5 bases and J by 7 bases, 2 bases remained unmatched. The DNA for the CDR3 is TGTGCCAGCAGTCGGGGACAGAATTCACCCCTCCACTTT. Its translation: CASSRGQNSPLHF.

The V gene is TRBV29-1, the J gene TRBJ2-5; D may be TRBD2 (6 bases). Germline V gene sequence: CDR1 SQVTM, CDR2 ANQGSEA. V lost 2 bases and J lost 5, with 9 bases in between. The CDR3 is 12 residues long. Here the CDR3 reads CSVESGAETQYF. For the CDR3, the DNA is TGCAGCGTTGAATCGGGAGCGGAGACCCAGTACTTC.

This clone has just a few counts. The chain employs TRBV11-2 and TRBJ2-3; 9 bases agree with TRBD1. Per the germline V gene, CDR1 is SGHAT and CDR2 is FQNNGV. Germline trimming cut 3 bases from V and 6 bases from J; bases unmatched to any gene: 13. This CDR3 is built from 17 residues. DNA for the CDR3: TGTGCCAGCAGCTTTCCCACGACAGGGGGTAGTTCTGATACGCAGTATTTT. Protein: CASSFPTTGGSSDTQYF.